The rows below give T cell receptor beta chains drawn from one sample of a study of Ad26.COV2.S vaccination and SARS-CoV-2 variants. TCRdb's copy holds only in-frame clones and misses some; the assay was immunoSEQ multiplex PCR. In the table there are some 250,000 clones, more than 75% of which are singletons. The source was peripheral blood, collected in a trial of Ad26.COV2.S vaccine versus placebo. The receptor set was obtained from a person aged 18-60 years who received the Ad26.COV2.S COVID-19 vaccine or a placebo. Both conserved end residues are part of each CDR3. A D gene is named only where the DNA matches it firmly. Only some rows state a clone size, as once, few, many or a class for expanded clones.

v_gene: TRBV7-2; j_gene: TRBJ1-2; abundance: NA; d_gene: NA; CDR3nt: TGTGCCAGCAGCTTAGACAGGACCTTAGATGGCTACACCTTC; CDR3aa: CASSLDRTLDGYTF
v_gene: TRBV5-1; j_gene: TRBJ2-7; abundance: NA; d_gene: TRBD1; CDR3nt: TGCGCCAGCAAGGGGACAGGGTTGGACGAGCAGTACTTC; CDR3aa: CASKGTGLDEQYF
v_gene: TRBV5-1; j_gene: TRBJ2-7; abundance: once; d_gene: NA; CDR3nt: TGCGCCAGCAGCTTTGGCAGGGCAAGCTCCTACGAGCAGTACTTC; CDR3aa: CASSFGRASSYEQYF
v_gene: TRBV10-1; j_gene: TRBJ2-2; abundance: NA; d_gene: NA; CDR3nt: TGCGCCAGCGCGCAGGGGTTCACCGGGGAGCTGTTTTTT; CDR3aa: CASAQGFTGELFF
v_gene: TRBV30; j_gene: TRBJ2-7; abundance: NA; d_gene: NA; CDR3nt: TGTGCCTGGTCAGAGGGGGTACCCTACGAGCAGTACTTC; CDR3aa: CAWSEGVPYEQYF
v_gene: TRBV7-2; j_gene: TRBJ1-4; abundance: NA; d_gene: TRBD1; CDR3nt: TGTGCCAGCAGGACAGGGCTAACTAATGAAAAACTGTTTTTT; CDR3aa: CASRTGLTNEKLFF
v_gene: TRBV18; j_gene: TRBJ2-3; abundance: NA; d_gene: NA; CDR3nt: TGTGCCAGCTCATCTCAGTCCACAGATACGCAGTATTTT; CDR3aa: CASSSQSTDTQYF
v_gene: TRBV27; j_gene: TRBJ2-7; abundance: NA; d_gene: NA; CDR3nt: TGTGCCAGCAGTCCTCGAGGGGGGACAACGAGCTCCTACGAGCAGTACTTC; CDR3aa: CASSPRGGTTSSYEQYF
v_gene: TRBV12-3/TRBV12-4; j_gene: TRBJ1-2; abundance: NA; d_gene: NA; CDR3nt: TGTGCCAGCAGTTTAGGAGGGACCCCGGGAGGCACCTTC; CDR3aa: CASSLGGTPGGTF
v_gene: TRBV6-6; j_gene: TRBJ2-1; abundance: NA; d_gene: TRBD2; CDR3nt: TGTGCCAGCAACGTACTAGCGGGAGTTAGCCATGAGCAGTTCTTC; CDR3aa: CASNVLAGVSHEQFF
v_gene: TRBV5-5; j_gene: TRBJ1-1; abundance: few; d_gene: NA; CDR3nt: TGTGCCAGCTTCGGAGGGGGGCGGGGATCGAACACTGAAGCTTTCTTT; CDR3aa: CASFGGGRGSNTEAFF
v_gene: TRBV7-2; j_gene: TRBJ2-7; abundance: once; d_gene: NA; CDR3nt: TGTGCCAGCAGCGCCCGGGACGGTTCACTCTACGAGCAGTACTTC; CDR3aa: CASSARDGSLYEQYF
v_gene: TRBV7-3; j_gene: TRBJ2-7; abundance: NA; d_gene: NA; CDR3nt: TGTGCCAGCAGCTTAGGGCGGAGCGAGCAGTACTTC; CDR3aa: CASSLGRSEQYF
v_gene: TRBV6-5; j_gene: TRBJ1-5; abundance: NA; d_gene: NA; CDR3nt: TGTGCCAGTAAAGAGGGAAGGGTTCCATATCAGCCCCAGCATTTT; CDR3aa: CASKEGRVPYQPQHF
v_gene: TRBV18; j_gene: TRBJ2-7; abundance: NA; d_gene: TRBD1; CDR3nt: TGTGCCAGCTCACCCACGGGACAGGGGAACCACGAGCAGTACTTC; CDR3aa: CASSPTGQGNHEQYF
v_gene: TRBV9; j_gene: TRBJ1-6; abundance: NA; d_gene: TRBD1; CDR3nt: TGTGCCAGCAGCCTAGGACAGGGTGTTAATTCACCCCTCCACTTT; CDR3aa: CASSLGQGVNSPLHF
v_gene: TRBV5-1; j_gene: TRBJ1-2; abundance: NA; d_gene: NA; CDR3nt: TGCGCCAGCAGCTCTACAGGGATGGCGGACTATGGCTACACCTTC; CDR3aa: CASSSTGMADYGYTF
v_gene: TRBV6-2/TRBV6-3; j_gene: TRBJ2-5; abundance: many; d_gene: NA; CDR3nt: TGTGCCAGCAGTTACCCTACTGACGGGCAAGAGACCCAGTACTTC; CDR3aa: CASSYPTDGQETQYF
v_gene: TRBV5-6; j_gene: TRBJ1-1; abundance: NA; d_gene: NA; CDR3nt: TGTGCCAGCAGCTTAACGGTGAACACTGAAGCTTTCTTT; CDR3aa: CASSLTVNTEAFF
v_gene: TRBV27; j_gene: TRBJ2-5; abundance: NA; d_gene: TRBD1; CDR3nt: TGTGCCAGCAGTCCATACAGGGGAAGGGTGGAGACCCAGTACTTC; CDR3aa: CASSPYRGRVETQYF
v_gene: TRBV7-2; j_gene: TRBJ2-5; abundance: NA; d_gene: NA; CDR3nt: TGTGCCAGCAGCTTTACACACGCAGAGACCCAGTACTTC; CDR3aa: CASSFTHAETQYF
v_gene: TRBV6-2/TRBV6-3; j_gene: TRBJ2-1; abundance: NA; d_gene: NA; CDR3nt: TGTGCCAGCAGTTACTCGCGGTCCCGTCGCGTAATATCCTACAATGAGCAGTTCTTC; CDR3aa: CASSYSRSRRVISYNEQFF
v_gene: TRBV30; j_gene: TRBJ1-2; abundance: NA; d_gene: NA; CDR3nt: TGTGCCTGGAGTGGCGGGGCAGTTTATGGCTACACCTTC; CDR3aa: CAWSGGAVYGYTF